Listed below are T cell receptor beta chains from one sample, sequenced in a study of beta chain features in type 1 diabetes. Clones were read by immunoSEQ multiplex PCR, and TCRdb kept only the in-frame ones, dropping some. The table lists 640,000 or so clones, 11% to 15% of them singletons. Sequenced material: naive CD4+ T cells from blood. The receptors were gathered from a man aged 18 to 30 with type 1 diabetes. The CDR3 runs from the conserved cysteine through the conserved F or W. Fields, in order: J gene, V gene, clone size, D gene, CDR3 DNA, CDR3 protein. D genes are given only for firm matches. Clone size is stated in some rows and not others, as once, few, many or a class when expanded.

TRBJ2-3	TRBV30	few	TRBD2	TGTGCCTGGAGTAGACTAGCGGGACACACAGATACGCAGTATTTT	CAWSRLAGHTDTQYF
TRBJ2-5	TRBV9	.	.	TGTGCCAGCAGCGTAGGGCCAGCCGTGGAGACCCAGTACTTC	CASSVGPAVETQYF
TRBJ2-2	TRBV7-2	few	.	TGTGCCAGCAGCCCGCAGGGGGGCACCGGGGAGCTGTTTTTT	CASSPQGGTGELFF
TRBJ2-7	TRBV21-1	few	.	TGTGCCAGCAGCACCTTACTAGAGCGCGATGAGCAGTACTTC	CASSTLLERDEQYF
TRBJ1-2	TRBV28	few	.	TGTGCCAGCGGGGGGCGCACGGATGGCTACACCTTC	CASGGRTDGYTF
TRBJ2-1	TRBV29-1	.	TRBD2	TGCAGCGTTGCCACGGCGGGGGTCAATGAGCAGTTCTTC	CSVATAGVNEQFF
TRBJ2-5	TRBV2	few	.	TGTGCCAGCAGTGAACTGACCGTTCAAGAGACCCAGTACTTC	CASSELTVQETQYF
TRBJ1-4	TRBV29-1	.	.	TGCAGCCGCGGCCTGGACGGACCCGTGGCAACTAATGAAAAACTGTTTTTT	CSRGLDGPVATNEKLFF
TRBJ2-7	TRBV7-2	.	.	TGTGCCAGCAGCTTAGCTAGCAGGTACGAGCAGTACTTC	CASSLASRYEQYF
TRBJ2-4	TRBV7-9	.	TRBD1	TGTGCCAGCAGCTCAGGGACAGGGGCGGGCATTCAGTACTTC	CASSSGTGAGIQYF
TRBJ2-1	TRBV30	few	TRBD2	TGTGCCTGGAGTGTGGGACTAGAACCGTGGAGTGAGCAGTTCTTC	CAWSVGLEPWSEQFF
TRBJ2-7	TRBV6-5	few	.	TGTGCCAGCCAGAACAGGGTCTACGAGCAGTACTTC	CASQNRVYEQYF
TRBJ2-7	TRBV30	few	.	TGTGCCTGGGATAGAAGGGGCACCTACGAGCAGTACTTC	CAWDRRGTYEQYF
TRBJ2-5	TRBV27	few	.	TGTGCCAGCAGGATTGCAGGGGCAGGGGAGACCCAGTACTTC	CASRIAGAGETQYF